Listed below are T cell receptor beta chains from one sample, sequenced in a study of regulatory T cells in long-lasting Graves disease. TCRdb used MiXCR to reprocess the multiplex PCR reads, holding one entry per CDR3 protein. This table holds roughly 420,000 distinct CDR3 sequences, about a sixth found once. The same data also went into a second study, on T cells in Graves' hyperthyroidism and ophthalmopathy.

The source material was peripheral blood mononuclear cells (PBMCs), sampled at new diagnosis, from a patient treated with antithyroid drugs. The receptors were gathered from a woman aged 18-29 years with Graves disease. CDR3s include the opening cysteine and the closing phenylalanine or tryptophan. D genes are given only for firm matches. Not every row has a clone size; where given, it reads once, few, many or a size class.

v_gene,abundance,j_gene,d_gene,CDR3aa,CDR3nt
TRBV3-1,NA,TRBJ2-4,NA,CASRQGQGKNIQYF,TGTGCCAGCAGGCAAGGGCAGGGAAAAAACATTCAGTACTTC
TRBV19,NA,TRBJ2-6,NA,CASLDRRNSGANVLTF,TGTGCCAGTCTAGACAGGAGGAACTCTGGGGCCAACGTCCTGACTTTC
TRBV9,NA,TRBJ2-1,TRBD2,CASSERLATYNEQFF,TGTGCCAGCAGCGAGAGACTAGCGACCTACAATGAGCAGTTCTTC
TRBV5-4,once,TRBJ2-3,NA,CASSTGGPDTQYF,TGTGCCAGCAGCACCGGAGGCCCAGATACGCAGTATTTT
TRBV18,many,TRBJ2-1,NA,CASSPPSRTANFNEQFF,TGTGCCAGCTCACCACCGAGTAGGACGGCAAACTTCAATGAGCAGTTCTTC
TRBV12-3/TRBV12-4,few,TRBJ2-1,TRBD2,CASSSSGGAYNEQFF,TGTGCCAGCAGTTCTAGCGGGGGTGCCTACAATGAGCAGTTCTTC
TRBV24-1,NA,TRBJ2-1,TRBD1,CATSEPGTGTNEQFF,TGTGCCACCAGTGAGCCCGGGACAGGGACCAATGAGCAGTTCTTC
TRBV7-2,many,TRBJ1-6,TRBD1,CASSLGTGGSPLHF,TGTGCCAGCAGCTTAGGGACAGGCGGATCACCCCTCCACTTT
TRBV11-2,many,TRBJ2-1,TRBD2,CASSLYGGRDNEQFF,TGTGCCAGCAGCTTGTACGGCGGGAGGGATAATGAGCAGTTCTTC
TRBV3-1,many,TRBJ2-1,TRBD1,CASSLRTGPINEQFF,TGTGCCAGCAGCCTCCGGACAGGCCCCATCAATGAGCAGTTCTTC
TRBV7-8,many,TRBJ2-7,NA,CASSLRGTRSSYEQYF,TGTGCCAGCAGCTTACGGGGGACACGCAGCTCCTACGAGCAGTACTTC
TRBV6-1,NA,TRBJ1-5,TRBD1,CATMRQGEGNQPQHF,TGTGCCACCATGCGACAGGGGGAGGGCAATCAGCCCCAGCATTTT
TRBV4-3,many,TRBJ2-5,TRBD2,CASSRNRGTSGGETQYF,TGCGCCAGCAGCCGGAATAGAGGAACTAGCGGGGGAGAGACCCAGTACTTC
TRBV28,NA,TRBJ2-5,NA,CASSFGLQETQYF,TGTGCCAGCAGTTTCGGGCTACAAGAGACCCAGTACTTC
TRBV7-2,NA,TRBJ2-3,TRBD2,CASIGQPGLADTQYF,TGTGCCAGCATCGGACAGCCGGGACTAGCAGATACGCAGTATTTT
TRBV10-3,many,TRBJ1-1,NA,CAIGPRPGTGDYEAFF,TGTGCCATCGGACCCAGGCCAGGGACGGGAGATTATGAAGCTTTCTTT
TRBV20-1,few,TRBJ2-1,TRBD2,CSARVTQRLAGTLPYNEQFF,TGCAGTGCTAGAGTCACTCAAAGACTAGCGGGAACGCTCCCCTACAATGAGCAGTTCTTC
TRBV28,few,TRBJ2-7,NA,CASYTRGESSYEQYF,TGTGCCAGCTACACCCGGGGCGAATCCTCCTACGAGCAGTACTTC